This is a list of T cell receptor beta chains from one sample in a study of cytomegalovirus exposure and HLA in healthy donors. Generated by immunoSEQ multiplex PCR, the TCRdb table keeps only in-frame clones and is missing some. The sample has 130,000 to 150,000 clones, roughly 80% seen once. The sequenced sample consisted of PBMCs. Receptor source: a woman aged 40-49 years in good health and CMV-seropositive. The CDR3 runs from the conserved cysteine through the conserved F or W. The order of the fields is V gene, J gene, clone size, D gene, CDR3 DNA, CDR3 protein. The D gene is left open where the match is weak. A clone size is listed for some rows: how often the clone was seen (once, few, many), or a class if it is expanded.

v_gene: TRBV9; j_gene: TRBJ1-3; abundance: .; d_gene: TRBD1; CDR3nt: TGTGCCAGCAGCCCAATGACAGGGACTGGAAACACCATATATTTT; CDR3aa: CASSPMTGTGNTIYF
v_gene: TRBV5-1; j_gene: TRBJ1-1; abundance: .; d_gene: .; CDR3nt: TGCGCCAGCAGCTCTCAGGGAGGTGGCACTGAAGCTTTCTTT; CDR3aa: CASSSQGGGTEAFF
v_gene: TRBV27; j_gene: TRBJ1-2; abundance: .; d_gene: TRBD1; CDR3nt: TGTGCCAGCAGCCGACAGGGACGCTATGGCTACACCTTC; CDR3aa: CASSRQGRYGYTF
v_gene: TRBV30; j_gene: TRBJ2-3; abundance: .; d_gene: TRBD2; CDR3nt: TGTGCCTGGAGTGGGACTAGCGGGGGGGCCACAGATACGCAGTATTTT; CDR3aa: CAWSGTSGGATDTQYF
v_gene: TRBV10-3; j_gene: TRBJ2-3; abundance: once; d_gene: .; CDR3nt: TGTGCCACCAGGGAGAGGGAGGATACGCAGTATTTT; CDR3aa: CATREREDTQYF
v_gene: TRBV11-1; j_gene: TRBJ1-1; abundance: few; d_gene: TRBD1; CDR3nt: TGTGCCAGCAGCTCCGCCGGGACAGGGCTTTATTCTATGAACACTGAAGCTTTCTTT; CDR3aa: CASSSAGTGLYSMNTEAFF
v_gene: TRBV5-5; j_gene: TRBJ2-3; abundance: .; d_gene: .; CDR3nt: TGTGCCAGCAGCTTAGACGGGGGAACCACAGATACGCAGTATTTT; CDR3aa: CASSLDGGTTDTQYF
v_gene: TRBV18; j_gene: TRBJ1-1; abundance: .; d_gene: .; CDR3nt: TGTGCCAGCTCACCACCGGTAGTTCGGAACACTGAAGCTTTCTTT; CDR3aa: CASSPPVVRNTEAFF
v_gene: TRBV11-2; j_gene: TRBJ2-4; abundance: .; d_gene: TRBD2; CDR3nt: TGTGCCAGCAGTTACGGTAGCGGGGGGCCCACCAAAAACATTCAGTACTTC; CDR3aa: CASSYGSGGPTKNIQYF
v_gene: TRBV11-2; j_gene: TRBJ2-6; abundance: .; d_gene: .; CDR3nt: TGTGCCAGCAGCCGAATCCTTCGACGGGGAAACTCTGGGGCCAACGTCCTGACTTTC; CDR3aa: CASSRILRRGNSGANVLTF
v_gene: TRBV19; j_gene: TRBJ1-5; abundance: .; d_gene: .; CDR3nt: TGTGCCAGTAGTATAGGGGGGCGCGGAGGAAAACAAGAGCATTTT; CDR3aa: CASSIGGRGGKQEHF
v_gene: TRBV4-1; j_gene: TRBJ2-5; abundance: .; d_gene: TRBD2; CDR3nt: TGCGCCAGCAGCCAACAGGGACTAGCGGGGTACCAAGAGACCCAGTACTTC; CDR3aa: CASSQQGLAGYQETQYF
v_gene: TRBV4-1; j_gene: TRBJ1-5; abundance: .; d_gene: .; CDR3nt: TGCGCCAGCAGCCAAGATAGTTCAGGGGTTCATCAGCCCCAGCATTTT; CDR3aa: CASSQDSSGVHQPQHF
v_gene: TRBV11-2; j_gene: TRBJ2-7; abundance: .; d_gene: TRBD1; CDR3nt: TGTGCCAGCAGCGCAACGGGACAGGGCCCCTACGAGCAGTACTTC; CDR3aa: CASSATGQGPYEQYF